One T cell receptor (beta chain) is described in this entry. Sequencing ends 3 residues short of the CDR3 end; the germline J gene provides the rest. The sample belongs to a study of T cells in women clearing cervical HPV infection. Here immunoSEQ multiplex PCR was the method, and the copy in TCRdb shows in-frame clones only, minus some. The sample yields under 50,000 clones, of which the top ten take up around 0.98%. V was trimmed by 5 bases and J by 4 bases, leaving 11 bases between them. The CDR3 extends over 13 amino acids. CDR1 is SGHAT and CDR2 is FQDESV in the germline V gene (reference sequence).

The specimen was blood buffy coat. V is TRBV11-1 and J is TRBJ1-2; D not certain. The clonotype was recovered from a woman aged 18-70 years with a cervical HPV16 infection that either progressed to CIN3+ or cleared (not recorded which). Partial CDR3 DNA: TGTGCCAGCAGCCCGAAAGGCTCCTATGGC. Its protein is CASSPKGSYG. The full CDR3 protein reads CASSPKGSYGYTF.